These 16 T cell receptor beta chains were sequenced from one sample in a study of T cell responses to AZD1222 COVID-19 vaccine. The table came from immunoSEQ multiplex PCR; TCRdb's copy has only in-frame clones and leaves some out. Of 120,000 or so clones detected, roughly 92% appear once; the ten largest clones hold roughly 2.5%. Here the sequenced sample was peripheral blood, taken 28 days after the second AZD1222 dose. These receptors originate from an adult who received the AZD1222 COVID-19 vaccine.

The chain uses TRBV21-1 and TRBJ1-3; the listed D gene, TRBD1, was not tested against the DNA. TRBV21-1 is flagged as a pseudogene. The CDR3 length is 15 residues. The CDR3 protein is CASSKSPMTGNTIYF. DNA of the CDR3: TGTGCCAGCAGCAAATCTCCGATGACAGGAAACACCATATATTTT.

The rearrangement links TRBV11-2 to TRBJ1-6, with 7 bases matching TRBD1. CDR3 length equals 15 residues. Trimming removed 4 bases from V and 10 bases from J; junction bases left unmatched: 10. CDR1 and CDR2 from the germline V gene are SGHAT and FQNNGV. CDR3 region: CASSSLGGGESPLHF. The CDR3 DNA sequence: TGTGCCAGCAGCTCCCTGGGAGGGGGCGAGTCACCCCTCCACTTT.

This chain links TRBV6-1 with TRBJ1-6; no clear D gene. CDR1 is MNHNS, CDR2 SASEGT, per germline. The V end was cut by 2 bases, the J end by 7 bases, with 18 bases between. This CDR3 contains 17 residues. DNA of the CDR3: TGTGCCAGCAGTGAAATGAGGGCAGGCCCATTCAATTCACCCCTCCACTTT. Its protein is CASSEMRAGPFNSPLHF.

CDR3 in amino acids: CASSLVGYTGELFF. For the CDR3, the DNA is TGTGCCAGCAGTTTAGTAGGCTACACCGGGGAGCTGTTTTTT. The chain links TRBV28 to TRBJ2-2; the D is unclear. The germline CDR1 and CDR2 sequences are MDHEN and SYDVKM. With 2 bases removed from V and 3 bases from J, the gap between germline ends came to 7 bases. The CDR3 covers 14 residues.

The V gene is TRBV2, the J gene TRBJ1-6, with 9 bases fitting TRBD1. J lost 5 bases, V lost 5 bases, and 4 bases had no gene match. Germline V gives CDR1 SNHLY, CDR2 FYNNEI. The CDR3 is 15 residues long. The CDR3: CASSHRGPNNSPLHF. The CDR3 nucleotides read TGTGCCAGCAGTCACAGGGGGCCTAATAATTCACCCCTCCACTTT.

The V call is TRBV9, the J call TRBJ1-6; 8 bases align to TRBD1. Unmatched junction bases numbered 8, after V lost 8 bases and J lost 4 bases. Per the germline V gene, CDR1 is SGDLS and CDR2 is YYNGEE. The CDR3 loop spans 15 amino acids. This CDR3 reads CARDDRGFYNSPLHF. In DNA, the CDR3 is TGTGCCAGAGACGACAGGGGCTTTTATAATTCACCCCTCCACTTT.

The chain links TRBV7-6 to TRBJ2-3; TRBD1 matches 10 bases. The CDR3 sequence is 17 residues long. The germline V gene has CDR1 SGHVS and CDR2 FNYEAQ. Losses at the gene ends were 6 bases for V and 5 bases for J; bases not matched to a gene: 14. The chain's CDR3 is CASRPTTGGAGLDTQYF. The CDR3 DNA reads TGTGCCAGCAGACCCACGACAGGGGGCGCGGGTTTAGATACGCAGTATTTT. The full variable domain, in which reference TRBV7-6 and TRBJ2-3 provide the parts outside the CDR3, is GAGVSQSPRYKVTKRGQDVALRCDPISGHVSLYWYRQALGQGPEFLTYFNYEAQQDKSGLPNDRFSAERPEGSISTLTIQRTEQRDSAMYRCASRPTTGGAGLDTQYFGPGTRLTVL.

The chain is built from TRBV29-1 and TRBJ2-1, with 13 bases aligning to TRBD2. From germline, CDR1 is SQVTM and CDR2 ANQGSEA. The CDR3 loop spans 16 amino acids. J lost 5 bases, V lost 0 bases, and 4 bases had no gene match. The CDR3 reads CSVEDVLAGGNNEQFF. CDR3 DNA sequence: TGCAGCGTTGAAGATGTACTAGCGGGGGGGAACAATGAGCAGTTCTTC.

In DNA form, the CDR3 reads TGTGCCCTGCGCGGGGGGTCCTACAATGAGCAGTTCTTC. The encoded protein is CALRGGSYNEQFF. V and J are TRBV7-2 and TRBJ2-1, with 8 bases lining up with TRBD2. Germline CDR1 and CDR2: SGHTA and FQGNSA. The CDR3 has 13 residues. V was pared by 11 bases and J by 1 base, with 4 bases of the junction left unmatched.

The V and J genes are TRBV7-3 and TRBJ1-1; D is possibly TRBD1 (5 bases). Trimming left V 5 bases short and J 0 bases short, with 13 bases between. This CDR3 region has 15 residues. Germline CDR1 SGHTA, CDR2 FQGTGA. In DNA form, the CDR3 reads TGTGCCAGCAGCCAGGTTCAGGGTGTGAACACTGAAGCTTTCTTT. Translated: CASSQVQGVNTEAFF.

The CDR3 DNA follows: TGTGCCTGGAGTGTAAACCTGAGCGGGGAAGAGACCCAGTACTTC. Its protein is CAWSVNLSGEETQYF. This chain joins TRBV30 and TRBJ2-5; the match to TRBD2 covers 7 bases. Unmatched junction bases numbered 7, after V lost 0 bases and J lost 3 bases. CDR1 is GTSNPN and CDR2 is SVGIG in the germline V gene (reference sequence). This CDR3 region has 15 residues.

V and J are TRBV28 and TRBJ2-7, with TRBD2 matching over 8 bases. Trimming took 6 bases from V and 6 from J; bases not matched to a gene: 7. Per the germline V gene, CDR1 is MDHEN and CDR2 is SYDVKM. The CDR3 loop spans 13 amino acids. CDR3 amino acids: CASSSTSVGEQYF. CDR3 in DNA: TGTGCCAGCAGCTCGACTAGCGTGGGCGAGCAGTACTTC. The full variable domain, its missing parts supplied by reference TRBV28 and TRBJ2-7, is DVKVTQSSRYLVKRTGEKVFLECVQDMDHENMFWYRQDPGLGLRLIYFSYDVKMKEKGDIPEGYSVSREKKERFSLILESASTNQTSMYLCASSSTSVGEQYFGPGTRLTVT.

This rearrangement joins TRBV30 to TRBJ2-3; 16 bases are a match to TRBD2. Germline assignment: CDR1 GTSNPN and CDR2 SVGIG (reference sequence). This CDR3 is 20 amino acids long. The V and J ends lost 3 bases and 6 bases, in that order; junction bases with no gene match: 18. The CDR3 is CAWSEYLTGTSGGARDTQYF. CDR3 nucleotides: TGTGCCTGGAGCGAATACTTAACCGGGACTAGCGGGGGGGCTAGGGATACGCAGTATTTT.

This chain links TRBV7-2 with TRBJ2-7; 8 positions agree with TRBD2. CDR1 and CDR2 (germline): SGHTA, FQGNSA. The CDR3 has 14 residues. The V and J ends lost 4 bases and 4 bases, in that order; junction bases with no gene match: 6. This CDR3 reads CASSYSGVRYEQYF. The CDR3 coding sequence is TGTGCCAGCAGCTATAGCGGGGTCAGGTACGAGCAGTACTTC.

The chain recombines TRBV29-1 with TRBJ2-1; D is uncertain. The CDR3 is 14 residues long. Germline-derived CDR1 and CDR2 are SQVTM and ANQGSEA. Trimming cost V 7 bases and J 2 bases, with 15 bases left between them. This CDR3 is CSALPGWAYNEQFF. CDR3 nucleotide sequence: TGCAGCGCCCTGCCCGGTTGGGCCTACAATGAGCAGTTCTTC.

J is TRBJ2-7 and V is TRBV29-1; no clear D gene. With 4 bases removed from V and 0 bases from J, the gap between germline ends came to 10 bases. CDR3 length: 13 amino acids. Looked up from germline, CDR1 is SQVTM and CDR2 is ANQGSEA. CDR3 loop: CSVVSLNSYEQYF. Written as DNA, the CDR3 is TGCAGCGTTGTGTCCTTAAACTCCTACGAGCAGTACTTC.